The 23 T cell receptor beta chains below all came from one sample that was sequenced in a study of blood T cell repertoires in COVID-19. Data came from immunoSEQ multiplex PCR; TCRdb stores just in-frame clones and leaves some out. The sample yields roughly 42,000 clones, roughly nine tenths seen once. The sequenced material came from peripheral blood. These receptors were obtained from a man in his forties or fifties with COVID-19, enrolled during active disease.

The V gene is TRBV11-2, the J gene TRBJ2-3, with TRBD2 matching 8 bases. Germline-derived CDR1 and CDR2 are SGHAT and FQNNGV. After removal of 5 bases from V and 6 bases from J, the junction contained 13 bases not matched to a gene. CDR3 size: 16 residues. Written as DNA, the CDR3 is TGTGCCAGCAGCCCCCTGGGAAGCGGGAGTATTGATACGCAGTATTTT. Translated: CASSPLGSGSIDTQYF.

CDR3 sequence reads: CSVEEKGYEQYF. The CDR3 region has the DNA TGCAGCGTTGAAGAGAAGGGGTACGAGCAGTACTTC. The V gene is TRBV29-1, the J gene TRBJ2-7; a possible D gene is TRBD1 (5 bases). This CDR3 comprises 12 residues. CDR1 SQVTM and CDR2 ANQGSEA come from the germline V gene. Between the trimmed V and J ends, which lost 0 bases and 4 bases, there was a span of 7 bases.

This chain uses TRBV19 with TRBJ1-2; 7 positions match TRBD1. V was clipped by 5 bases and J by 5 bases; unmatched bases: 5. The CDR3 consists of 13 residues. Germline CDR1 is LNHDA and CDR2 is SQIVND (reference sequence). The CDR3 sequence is CASSPPGQYGYTF. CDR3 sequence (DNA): TGTGCCAGTAGTCCTCCGGGACAGTATGGCTACACCTTC.

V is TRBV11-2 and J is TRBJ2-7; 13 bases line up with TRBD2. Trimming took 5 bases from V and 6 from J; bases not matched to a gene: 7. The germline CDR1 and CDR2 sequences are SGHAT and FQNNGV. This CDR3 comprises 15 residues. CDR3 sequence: CASSPRLAGGGEQYF. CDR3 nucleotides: TGTGCCAGCAGCCCGAGACTAGCGGGAGGTGGCGAGCAGTACTTC.

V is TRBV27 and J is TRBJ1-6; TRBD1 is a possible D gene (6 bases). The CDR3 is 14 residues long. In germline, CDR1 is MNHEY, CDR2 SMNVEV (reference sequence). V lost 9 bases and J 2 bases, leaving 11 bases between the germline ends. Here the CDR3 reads CASHRATYNSPLHF. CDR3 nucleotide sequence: TGTGCCAGTCACAGGGCCACCTATAATTCACCCCTCCACTTT.

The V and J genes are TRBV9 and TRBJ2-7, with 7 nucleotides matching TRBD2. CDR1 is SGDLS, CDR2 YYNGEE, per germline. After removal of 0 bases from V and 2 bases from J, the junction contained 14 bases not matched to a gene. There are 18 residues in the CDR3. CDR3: CASSVGGGGREIPYEQYF. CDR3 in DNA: TGTGCCAGCAGCGTAGGGGGAGGCGGGCGGGAGATCCCCTACGAGCAGTACTTC.

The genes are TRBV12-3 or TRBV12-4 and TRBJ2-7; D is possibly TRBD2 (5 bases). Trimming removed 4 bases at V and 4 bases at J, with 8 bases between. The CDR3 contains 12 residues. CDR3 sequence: CASSWSGYEQYF. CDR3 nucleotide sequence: TGTGCCAGCAGTTGGTCGGGATACGAGCAGTACTTC.

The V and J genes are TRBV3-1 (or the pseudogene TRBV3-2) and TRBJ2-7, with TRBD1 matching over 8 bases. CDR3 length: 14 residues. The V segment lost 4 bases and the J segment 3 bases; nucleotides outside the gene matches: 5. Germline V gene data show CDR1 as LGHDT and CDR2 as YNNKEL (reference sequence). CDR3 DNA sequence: TGTGCCAGCAGCCTCGGGACAGGCCTCTACGAGCAGTACTTC. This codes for CASSLGTGLYEQYF.

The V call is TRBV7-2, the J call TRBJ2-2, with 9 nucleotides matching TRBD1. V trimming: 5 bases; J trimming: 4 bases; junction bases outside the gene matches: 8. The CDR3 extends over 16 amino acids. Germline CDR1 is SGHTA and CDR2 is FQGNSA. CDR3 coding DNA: TGTGCCAGCAGCCCCCGGACAGGGGTGGGCACCGGGGAGCTGTTTTTT. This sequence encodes CASSPRTGVGTGELFF.

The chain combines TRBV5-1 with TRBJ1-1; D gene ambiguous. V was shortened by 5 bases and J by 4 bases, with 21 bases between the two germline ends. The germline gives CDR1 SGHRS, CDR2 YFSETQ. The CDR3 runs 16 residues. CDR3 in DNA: TGCGCCAGCAGTCTAGGAGCAGGCGGGTTAGGCACTGAAGCTTTCTTT. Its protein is CASSLGAGGLGTEAFF.

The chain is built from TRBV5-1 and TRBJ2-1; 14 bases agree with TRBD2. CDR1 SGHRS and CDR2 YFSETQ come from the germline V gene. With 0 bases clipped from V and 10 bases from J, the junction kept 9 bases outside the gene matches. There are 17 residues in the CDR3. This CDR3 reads CASSLAHGLAGGREQFF. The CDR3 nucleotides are TGCGCCAGCAGCTTGGCTCACGGACTAGCGGGAGGAAGGGAGCAGTTCTTC.

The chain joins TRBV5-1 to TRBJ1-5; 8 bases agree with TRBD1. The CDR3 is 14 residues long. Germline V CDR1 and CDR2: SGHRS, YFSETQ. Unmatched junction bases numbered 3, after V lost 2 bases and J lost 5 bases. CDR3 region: CASSLQGVDQPQHF. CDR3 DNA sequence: TGCGCCAGCAGCTTACAGGGGGTCGATCAGCCCCAGCATTTT.

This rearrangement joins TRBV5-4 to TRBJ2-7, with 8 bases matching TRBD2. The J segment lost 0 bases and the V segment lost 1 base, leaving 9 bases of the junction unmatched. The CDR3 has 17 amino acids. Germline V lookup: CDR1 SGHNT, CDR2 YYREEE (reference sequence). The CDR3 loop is CASSLSLAGSISYEQYF. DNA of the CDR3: TGTGCCAGCAGCTTGAGTCTAGCGGGCTCTATCTCCTACGAGCAGTACTTC. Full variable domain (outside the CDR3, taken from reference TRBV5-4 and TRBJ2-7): ETGVTQSPTHLIKTRGQQVTLRCSSQSGHNTVSWYQQALGQGPQFIFQYYREEENGRGNFPPRFSGLQFPNYSSELNVNALELDDSALYLCASSLSLAGSISYEQYFGPGTRLTVT.

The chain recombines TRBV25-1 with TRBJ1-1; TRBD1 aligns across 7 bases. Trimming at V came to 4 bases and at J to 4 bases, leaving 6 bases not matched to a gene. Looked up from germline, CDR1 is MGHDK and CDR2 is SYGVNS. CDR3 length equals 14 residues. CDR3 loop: CASSADRLPTEAFF. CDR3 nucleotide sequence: TGTGCCAGCAGTGCGGACAGGTTACCCACTGAAGCTTTCTTT.

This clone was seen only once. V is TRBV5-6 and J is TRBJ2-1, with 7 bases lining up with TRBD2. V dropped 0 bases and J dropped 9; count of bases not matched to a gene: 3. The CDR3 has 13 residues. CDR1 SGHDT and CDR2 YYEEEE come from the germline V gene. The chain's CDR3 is CASSLAGGLEQFF. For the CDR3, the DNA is TGTGCCAGCAGCTTGGCGGGAGGTCTTGAGCAGTTCTTC.

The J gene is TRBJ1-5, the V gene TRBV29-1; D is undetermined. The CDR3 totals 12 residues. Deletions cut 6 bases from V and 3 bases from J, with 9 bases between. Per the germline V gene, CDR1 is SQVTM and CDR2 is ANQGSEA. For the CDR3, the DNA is TGCAGCGTGGGAGGGCCCAATCAGCCCCAGCATTTT. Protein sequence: CSVGGPNQPQHF.

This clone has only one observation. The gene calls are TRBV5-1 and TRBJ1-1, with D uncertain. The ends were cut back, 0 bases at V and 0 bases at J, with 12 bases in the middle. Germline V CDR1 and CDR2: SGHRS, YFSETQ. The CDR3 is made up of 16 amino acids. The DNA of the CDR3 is TGCGCCAGCAGCTTGGGAGCAGTGCGGGTGAACACTGAAGCTTTCTTT. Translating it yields CASSLGAVRVNTEAFF. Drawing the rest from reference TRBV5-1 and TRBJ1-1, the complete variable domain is KAGVTQTPRYLIKTRGQQVTLSCSPISGHRSVSWYQQTPGQGLQFLFEYFSETQRNKGNFPGRFSGRQFSNSRSEMNVSTLELGDSALYLCASSLGAVRVNTEAFFGQGTRLTVV.

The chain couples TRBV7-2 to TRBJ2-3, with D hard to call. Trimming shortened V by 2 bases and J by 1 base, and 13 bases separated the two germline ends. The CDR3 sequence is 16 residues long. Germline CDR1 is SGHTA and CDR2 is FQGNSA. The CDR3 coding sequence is TGTGCCAGCAGCTTAACCCAGGCGAGTGGCACAGATACGCAGTATTTT. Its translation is CASSLTQASGTDTQYF.

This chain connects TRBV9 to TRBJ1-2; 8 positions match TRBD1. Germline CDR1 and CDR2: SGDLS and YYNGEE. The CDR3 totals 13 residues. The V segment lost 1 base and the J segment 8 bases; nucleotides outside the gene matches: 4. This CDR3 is CASSVIDRGGYTF. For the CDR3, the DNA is TGTGCCAGCAGCGTAATAGACAGGGGCGGCTACACCTTC.

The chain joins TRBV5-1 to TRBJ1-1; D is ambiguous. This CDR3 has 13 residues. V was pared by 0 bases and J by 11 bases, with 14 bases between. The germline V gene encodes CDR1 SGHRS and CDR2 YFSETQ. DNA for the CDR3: TGCGCCAGCAGCTTGGGGACCTGGGGAGGGGCTTTCTTT. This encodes CASSLGTWGGAFF.

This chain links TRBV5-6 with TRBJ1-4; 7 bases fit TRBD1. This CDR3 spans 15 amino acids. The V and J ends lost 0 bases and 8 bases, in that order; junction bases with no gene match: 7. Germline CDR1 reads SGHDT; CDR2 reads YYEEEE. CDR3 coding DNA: TGTGCCAGCAGCTTGGCCAAGGGACAGAAGGAAAAACTGTTTTTT. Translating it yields CASSLAKGQKEKLFF.

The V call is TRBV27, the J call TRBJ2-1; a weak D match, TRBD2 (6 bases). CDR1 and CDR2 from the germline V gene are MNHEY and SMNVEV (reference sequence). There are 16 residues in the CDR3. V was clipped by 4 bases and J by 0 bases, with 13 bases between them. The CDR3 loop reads CASSWDSGGSYNEQFF. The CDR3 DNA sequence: TGTGCCAGCAGTTGGGATAGCGGTGGCTCCTACAATGAGCAGTTCTTC.

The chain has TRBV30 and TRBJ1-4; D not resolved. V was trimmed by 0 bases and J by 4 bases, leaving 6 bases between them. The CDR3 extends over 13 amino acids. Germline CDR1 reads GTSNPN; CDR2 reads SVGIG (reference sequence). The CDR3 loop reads CAWSVIYNEKLFF. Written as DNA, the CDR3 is TGTGCCTGGAGTGTAATCTATAATGAAAAACTGTTTTTT.